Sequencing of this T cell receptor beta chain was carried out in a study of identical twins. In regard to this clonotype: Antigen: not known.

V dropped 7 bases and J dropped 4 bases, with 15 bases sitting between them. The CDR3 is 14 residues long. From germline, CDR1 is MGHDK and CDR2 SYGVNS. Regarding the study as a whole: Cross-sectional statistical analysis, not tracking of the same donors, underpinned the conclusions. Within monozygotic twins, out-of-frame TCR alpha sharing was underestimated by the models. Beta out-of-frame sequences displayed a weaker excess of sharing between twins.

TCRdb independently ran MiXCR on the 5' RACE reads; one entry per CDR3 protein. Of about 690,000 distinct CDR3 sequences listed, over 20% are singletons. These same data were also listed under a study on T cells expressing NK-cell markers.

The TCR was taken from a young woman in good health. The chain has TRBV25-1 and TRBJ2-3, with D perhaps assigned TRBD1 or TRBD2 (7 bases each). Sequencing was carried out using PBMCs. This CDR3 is CASTGLGGADTQYF. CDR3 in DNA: TGTGCCAGCACAGGACTAGGGGGCGCAGATACGCAGTATTTT.